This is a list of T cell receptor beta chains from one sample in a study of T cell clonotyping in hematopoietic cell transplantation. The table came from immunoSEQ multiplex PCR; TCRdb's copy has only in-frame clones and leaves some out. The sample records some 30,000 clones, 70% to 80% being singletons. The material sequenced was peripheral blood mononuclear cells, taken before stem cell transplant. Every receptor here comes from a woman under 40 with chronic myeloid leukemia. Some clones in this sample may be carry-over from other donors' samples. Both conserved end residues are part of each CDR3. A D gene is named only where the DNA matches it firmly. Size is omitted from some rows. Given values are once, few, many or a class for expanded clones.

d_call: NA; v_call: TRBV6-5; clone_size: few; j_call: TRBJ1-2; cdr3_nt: TGTGCCAGCAGGGGACTGATTAACTATGGCTACACCTTC; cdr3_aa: CASRGLINYGYTF
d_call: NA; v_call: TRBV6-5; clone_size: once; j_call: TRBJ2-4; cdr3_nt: TGTGCCAGCAGTTCCCCAGGTGGGAACATTCAGTACTTC; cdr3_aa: CASSSPGGNIQYF
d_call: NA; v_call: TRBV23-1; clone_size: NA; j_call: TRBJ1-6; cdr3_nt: TGCGCCAGCAGTCATACAGGGTCAGATTCACCCCTCCACTTT; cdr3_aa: CASSHTGSDSPLHF
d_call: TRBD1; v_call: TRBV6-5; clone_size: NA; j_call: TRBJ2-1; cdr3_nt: TGTGCCAGCAGCACACCGGGACAGGGAATAAATGAGCAGTTCTTC; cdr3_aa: CASSTPGQGINEQFF
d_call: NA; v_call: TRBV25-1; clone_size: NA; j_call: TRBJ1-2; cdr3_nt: TGTGCCAGCAGTGTGGACCGTGCAGGCTACACCTTC; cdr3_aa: CASSVDRAGYTF
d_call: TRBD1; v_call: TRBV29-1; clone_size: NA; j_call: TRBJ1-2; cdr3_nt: TGCAGCGTTGAAATGGGCCCAAAACAGGGGTTTCACTATGGCTACACCTTC; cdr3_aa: CSVEMGPKQGFHYGYTF
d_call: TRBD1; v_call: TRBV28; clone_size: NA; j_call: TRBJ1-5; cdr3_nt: TGTGCCAGCAGTTTATCCCGGGACAGGGTAGGTAGCAATCAGCCCCAGCATTTT; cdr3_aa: CASSLSRDRVGSNQPQHF
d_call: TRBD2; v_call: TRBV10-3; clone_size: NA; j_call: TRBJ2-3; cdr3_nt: TGTGCCATCAGTGTAAGCGGGGGGCCAGATACGCAGTATTTT; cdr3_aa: CAISVSGGPDTQYF
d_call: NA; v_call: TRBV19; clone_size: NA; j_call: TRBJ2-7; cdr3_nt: TGTGCCAGTAGTCCCATTCCACGGGAGAGTTACGAGCAGTACTTC; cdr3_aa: CASSPIPRESYEQYF
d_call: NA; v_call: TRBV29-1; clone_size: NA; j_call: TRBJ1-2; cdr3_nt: TGCAGCGTTGCAGGGATGGGCGGCTACACCTTC; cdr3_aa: CSVAGMGGYTF
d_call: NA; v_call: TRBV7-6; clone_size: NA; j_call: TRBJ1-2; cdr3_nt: TGTGCCAGCAGCTTAGTGGTGGGCGGGGACTATGGCTACACCTTC; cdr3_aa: CASSLVVGGDYGYTF
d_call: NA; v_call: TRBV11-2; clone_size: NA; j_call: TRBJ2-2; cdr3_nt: TGTGCCAGCAGCTTAGCCAGGGCCGGGGAGCTGTTTTTT; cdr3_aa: CASSLARAGELFF
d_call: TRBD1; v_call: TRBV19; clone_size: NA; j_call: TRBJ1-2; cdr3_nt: TGTGCCAGTAGTATGGGACAGGGAGTCGGCTACACCTTC; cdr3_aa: CASSMGQGVGYTF
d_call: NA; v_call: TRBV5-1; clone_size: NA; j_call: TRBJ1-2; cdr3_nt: TGCGCCAGCGCTTGGGAGGGGCACTATGGCTACACCTTC; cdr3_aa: CASAWEGHYGYTF
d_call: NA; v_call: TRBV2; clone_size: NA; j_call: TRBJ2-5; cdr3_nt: TGTGCCAGCAGTGAAGCGCTCATCCCCCGAGAGACCCAGTACTTC; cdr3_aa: CASSEALIPRETQYF
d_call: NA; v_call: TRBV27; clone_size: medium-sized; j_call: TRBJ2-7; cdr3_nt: TGTGCCAGCAGTTCGGTAGGGTACGAGCAGTACTTC; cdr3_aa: CASSSVGYEQYF
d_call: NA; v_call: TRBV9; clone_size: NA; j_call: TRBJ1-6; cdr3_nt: TGTGCCAGCAGCACCACCACAGGGAGGATTTCACCCCTCCACTTT; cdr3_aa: CASSTTTGRISPLHF
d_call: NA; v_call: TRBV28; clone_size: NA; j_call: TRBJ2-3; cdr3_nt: TGTGCCAGCAGTTTGCCCCTCGACAGCACAGATACGCAGTATTTT; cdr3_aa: CASSLPLDSTDTQYF
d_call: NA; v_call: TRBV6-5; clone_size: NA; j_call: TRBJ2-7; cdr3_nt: TGTGCCAGCAGTTTCTTAACAGGGATGGAGCCCTACGAGCAGTACTTC; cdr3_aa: CASSFLTGMEPYEQYF
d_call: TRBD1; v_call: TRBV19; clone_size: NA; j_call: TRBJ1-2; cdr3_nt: TGTGCCAGTAGGCAACAGGGGGCTGTCGATGGCTACACCTTC; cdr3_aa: CASRQQGAVDGYTF
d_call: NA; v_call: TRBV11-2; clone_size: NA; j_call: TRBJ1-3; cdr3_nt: TGTGCCAGCAGTTCCTTCGGGACACCCTCTGGAAACACCATATATTTT; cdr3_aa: CASSSFGTPSGNTIYF
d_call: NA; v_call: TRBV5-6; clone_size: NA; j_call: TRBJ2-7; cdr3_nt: TGTGCCAGCACGGACAGCATATCCTACGAGCAGTACTTC; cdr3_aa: CASTDSISYEQYF
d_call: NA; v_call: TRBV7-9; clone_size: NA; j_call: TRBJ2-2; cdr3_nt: TGTGCCAGCAATGGGGGCGTAATGACTGGGGAGCTGTTTTTT; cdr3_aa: CASNGGVMTGELFF
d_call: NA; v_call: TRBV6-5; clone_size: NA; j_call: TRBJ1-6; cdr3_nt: TGTGCCAGCCGATGGACCCGGGACGGATCCATTCCCCTCCACTTT; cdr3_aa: CASRWTRDGSIPLHF
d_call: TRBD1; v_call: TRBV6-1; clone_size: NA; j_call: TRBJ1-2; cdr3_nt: TGTGCCAGCAGTGGAATCTGGGACAGGACCTACTATGGCTACACCTTC; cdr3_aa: CASSGIWDRTYYGYTF
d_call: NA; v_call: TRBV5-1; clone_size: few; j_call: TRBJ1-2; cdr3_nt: TGCGCCAGCAGCTTCCAGGGTGAGGGCTACACCTTC; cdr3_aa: CASSFQGEGYTF
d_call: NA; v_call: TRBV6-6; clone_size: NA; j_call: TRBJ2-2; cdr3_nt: TGTGCCAGCAGTTACGCAACCGGGGAGCTGTTTTTT; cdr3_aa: CASSYATGELFF
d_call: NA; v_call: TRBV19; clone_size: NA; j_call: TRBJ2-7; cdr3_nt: TGTGCCAGTAGTAGAAAGGGGATCTACGAGCAGTACTTC; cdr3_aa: CASSRKGIYEQYF
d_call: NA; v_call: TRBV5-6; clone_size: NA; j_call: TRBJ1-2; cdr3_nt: TGTGCCAGCAGGGGGGAAACGTACGGCTACACCTTC; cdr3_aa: CASRGETYGYTF
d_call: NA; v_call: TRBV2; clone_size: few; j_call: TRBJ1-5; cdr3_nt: TGTGCCAGCAGTGAATGGGCGGGGAAAAGGGAGCCCCAGCATTTT; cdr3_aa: CASSEWAGKREPQHF
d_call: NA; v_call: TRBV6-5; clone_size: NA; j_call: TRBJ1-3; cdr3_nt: TGTGCCAGCAGTCGGACAGCCAACTCTGGAAACACCATATATTTT; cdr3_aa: CASSRTANSGNTIYF
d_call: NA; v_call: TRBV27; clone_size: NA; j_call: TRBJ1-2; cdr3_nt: TGTGCCAGCAGTTTATCGGGGAACTATGGCTACACCTTC; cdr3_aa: CASSLSGNYGYTF
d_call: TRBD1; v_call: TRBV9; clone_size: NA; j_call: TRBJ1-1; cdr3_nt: TGTGCCAGCAGCTTTGACAGGGGGAACACTGAAGCTTTCTTT; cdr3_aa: CASSFDRGNTEAFF
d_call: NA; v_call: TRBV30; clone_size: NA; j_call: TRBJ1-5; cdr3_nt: TGTGCCTGGTCCCGGACGGGGTTTAATCAGCCCCAGCATTTT; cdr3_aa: CAWSRTGFNQPQHF
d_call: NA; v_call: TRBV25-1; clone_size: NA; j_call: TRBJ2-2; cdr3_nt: TGTGCCAGCAGTGATGGGGTTTCGCACACCGGGGAGCTGTTTTTT; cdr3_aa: CASSDGVSHTGELFF
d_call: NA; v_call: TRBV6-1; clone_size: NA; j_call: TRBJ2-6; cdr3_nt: TGTGCCAGCAGTGAAGGCACAGGGTCTGGGGCCAACGTCCTGACTTTC; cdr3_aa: CASSEGTGSGANVLTF
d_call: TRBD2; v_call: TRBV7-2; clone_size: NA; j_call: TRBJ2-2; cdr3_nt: TGTGCCAGCAGCTTCGGGGGGACCGGGGAGCTGTTTTTT; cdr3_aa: CASSFGGTGELFF
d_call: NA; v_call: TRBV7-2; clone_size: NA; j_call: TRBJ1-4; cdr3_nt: TGTGCCAGCAGCTTCCGATGGGGAGAAAAACTGTTTTTT; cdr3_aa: CASSFRWGEKLFF
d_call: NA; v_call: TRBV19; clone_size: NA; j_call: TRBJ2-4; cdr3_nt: TGTGCCAGTAGTCCAGGACAGCTAGCCAAAAACATTCAGTACTTC; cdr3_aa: CASSPGQLAKNIQYF
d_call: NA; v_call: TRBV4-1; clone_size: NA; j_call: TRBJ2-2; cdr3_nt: TGCGCCAGCAGCCAACGTTACACCGGGGAGCTGTTTTTT; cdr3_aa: CASSQRYTGELFF
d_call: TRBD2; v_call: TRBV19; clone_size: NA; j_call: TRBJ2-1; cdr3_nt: TGTGCCAGTAGTAAGACTAGCGGATCCTACAATAAGCAGTTCTTC; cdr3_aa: CASSKTSGSYNKQFF
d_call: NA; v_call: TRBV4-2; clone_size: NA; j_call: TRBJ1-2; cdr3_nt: TGTGCCAGCAGCCCCCCTGGGACACAGGCTGTCGACACCTTC; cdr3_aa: CASSPPGTQAVDTF
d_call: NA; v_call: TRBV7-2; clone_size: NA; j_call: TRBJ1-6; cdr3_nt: TGTGCCAGCAGCTTAGTAGGGGGAACCTATAATTCACCCCTCCACTTT; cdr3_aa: CASSLVGGTYNSPLHF
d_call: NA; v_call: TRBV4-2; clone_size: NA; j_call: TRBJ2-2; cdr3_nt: TGTGCCAGCAGCCAAGGTGGACTATGGGCCGGGGAGCTGTTTTTT; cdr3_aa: CASSQGGLWAGELFF
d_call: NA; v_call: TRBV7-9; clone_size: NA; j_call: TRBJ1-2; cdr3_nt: TGTGCCAGCAGCCCACGGGGCGGTCTCTATGGCTACACCTTC; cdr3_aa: CASSPRGGLYGYTF
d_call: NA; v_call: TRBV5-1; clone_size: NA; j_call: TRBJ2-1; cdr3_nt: TGCGCCAGCAGCTTGGGAGGTAGCTCCTACAATGAGCAGTTCTTC; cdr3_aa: CASSLGGSSYNEQFF
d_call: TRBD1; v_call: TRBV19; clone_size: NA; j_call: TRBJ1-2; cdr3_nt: TGTGCCAGTAGTATACACCTCGGGACAGGGGCTAACTATGGCTACACCTTC; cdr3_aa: CASSIHLGTGANYGYTF
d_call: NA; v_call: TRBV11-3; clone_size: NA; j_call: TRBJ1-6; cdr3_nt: TGTGCCAGCAGCTGTTTTCCGGGGCCAAACCCCTCGCCCCTCCACTTT; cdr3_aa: CASSCFPGPNPSPLHF
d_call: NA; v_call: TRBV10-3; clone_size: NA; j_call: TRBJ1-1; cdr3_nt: TGTGCCATCGCACCACCCAGGTTGCTCTTGGGGAACACTGAAGCTTTCTTT; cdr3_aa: CAIAPPRLLLGNTEAFF
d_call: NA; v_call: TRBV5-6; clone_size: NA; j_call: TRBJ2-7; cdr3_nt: TGTGCCAGCAGCTTGGCTAAGCGCTACGAGCAGTACTTC; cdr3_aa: CASSLAKRYEQYF
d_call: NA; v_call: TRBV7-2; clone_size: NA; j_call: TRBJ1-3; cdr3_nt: TGTGCCAGCAGCTTAGCTCAGACCACTGGAAACACCATATATTTT; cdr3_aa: CASSLAQTTGNTIYF
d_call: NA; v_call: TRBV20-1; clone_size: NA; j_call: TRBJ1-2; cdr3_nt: TGCAGTGCTAGACAGGGCCATGGCTACACCTTC; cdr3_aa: CSARQGHGYTF
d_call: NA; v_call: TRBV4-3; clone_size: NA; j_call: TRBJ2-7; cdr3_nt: TGCGCCAGCAGCCATTTCAGTGGAGGGGTCTACGAGCAGTACTTC; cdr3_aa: CASSHFSGGVYEQYF
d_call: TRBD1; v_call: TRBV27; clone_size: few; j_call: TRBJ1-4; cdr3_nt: TGTGCCAGCAGTTTAAGGCAGGGGGTCGTAGGAGAAAAACTGTTTTTT; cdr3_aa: CASSLRQGVVGEKLFF
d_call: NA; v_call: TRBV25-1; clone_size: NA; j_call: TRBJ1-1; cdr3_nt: TGTGCCAGCAGTGAATTCCGGGATAGCCCTGAAGCTTTCTTT; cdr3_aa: CASSEFRDSPEAFF
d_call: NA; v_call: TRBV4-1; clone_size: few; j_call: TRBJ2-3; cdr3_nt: TGCGCCAGCAGCCCCTCCGGGAGCTACACAGATACGCAGTATTTT; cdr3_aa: CASSPSGSYTDTQYF
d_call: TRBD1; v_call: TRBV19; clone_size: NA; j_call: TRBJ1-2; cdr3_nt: TGTGCCAGTAGTATAGGCAGGGGGACTTTCTATGGCTACACCTTC; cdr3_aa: CASSIGRGTFYGYTF
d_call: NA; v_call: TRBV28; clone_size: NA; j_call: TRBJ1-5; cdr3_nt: TGTGCCAGCAGTCCGACCCGACAGGGCAATCAGCCCCAGCATTTT; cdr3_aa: CASSPTRQGNQPQHF
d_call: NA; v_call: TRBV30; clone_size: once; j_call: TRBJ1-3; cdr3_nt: TGTGCCTGGTCCGGGCTGCAGGGAAACACCATATATTTT; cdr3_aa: CAWSGLQGNTIYF